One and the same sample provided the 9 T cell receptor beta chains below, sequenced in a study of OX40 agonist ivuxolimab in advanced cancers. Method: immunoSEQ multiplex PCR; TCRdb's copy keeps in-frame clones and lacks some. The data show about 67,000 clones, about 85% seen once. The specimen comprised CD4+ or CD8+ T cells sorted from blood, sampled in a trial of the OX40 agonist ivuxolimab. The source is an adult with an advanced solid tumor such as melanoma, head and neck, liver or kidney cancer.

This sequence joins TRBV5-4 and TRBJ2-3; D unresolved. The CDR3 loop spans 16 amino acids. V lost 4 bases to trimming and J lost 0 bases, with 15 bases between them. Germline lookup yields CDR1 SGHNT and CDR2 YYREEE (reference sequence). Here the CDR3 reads CASSLWSRRSTDTQYF. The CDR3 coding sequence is TGTGCCAGCAGCCTCTGGAGCAGGCGGAGCACAGATACGCAGTATTTT.

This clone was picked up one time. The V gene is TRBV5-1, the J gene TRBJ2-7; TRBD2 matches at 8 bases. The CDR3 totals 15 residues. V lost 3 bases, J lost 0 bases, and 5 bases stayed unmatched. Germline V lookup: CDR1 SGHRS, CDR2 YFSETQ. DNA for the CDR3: TGCGCCAGCAGCTGGCTAAGCGGGAGCTCCTACGAGCAGTACTTC. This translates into CASSWLSGSSYEQYF.

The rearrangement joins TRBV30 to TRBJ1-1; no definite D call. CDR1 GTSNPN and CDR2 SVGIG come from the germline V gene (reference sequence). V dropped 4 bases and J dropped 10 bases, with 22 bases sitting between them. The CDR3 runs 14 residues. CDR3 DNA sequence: TGTGCCTGGAAGGTTCTCGGCAGCTCCCTCTCAGCTTTCTTT. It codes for CAWKVLGSSLSAFF. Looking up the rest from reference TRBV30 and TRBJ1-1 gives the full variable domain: SQTIHQWPATLVQPVGSPLSLECTVEGTSNPNLYWYRQAAGRGLQLLFYSVGIGQISSEVPQNLSASRPQDRQFILSSKKLLLSDSGFYLCAWKVLGSSLSAFFGQGTRLTVV.

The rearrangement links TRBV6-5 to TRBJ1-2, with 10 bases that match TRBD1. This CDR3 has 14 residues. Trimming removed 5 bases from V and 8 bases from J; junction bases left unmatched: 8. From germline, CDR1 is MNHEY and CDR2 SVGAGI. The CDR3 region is CASSPGQGFIGYTF. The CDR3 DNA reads TGTGCCAGCAGTCCGGGACAGGGGTTTATCGGCTACACCTTC.

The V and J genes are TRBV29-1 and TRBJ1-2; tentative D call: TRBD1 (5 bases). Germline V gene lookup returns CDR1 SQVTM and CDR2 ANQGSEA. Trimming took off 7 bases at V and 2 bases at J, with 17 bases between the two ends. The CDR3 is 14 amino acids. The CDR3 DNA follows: TGCAGCGGGTTTTCGACAGAACCCAACTATGGCTACACCTTC. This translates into CSGFSTEPNYGYTF. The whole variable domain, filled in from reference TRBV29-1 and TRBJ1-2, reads SAVISQKPSRDICQRGTSLTIQCQVDSQVTMMFWYRQQPGQSLTLIATANQGSEATYESGFVIDKFPISRPNLTFSTLTVSNMSPEDSSIYLCSGFSTEPNYGYTFGSGTRLTVV.

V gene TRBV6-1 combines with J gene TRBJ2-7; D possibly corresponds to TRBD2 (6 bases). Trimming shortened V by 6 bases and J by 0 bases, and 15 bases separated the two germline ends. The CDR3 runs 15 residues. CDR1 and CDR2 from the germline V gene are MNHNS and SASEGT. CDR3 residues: CASSDRDSSSYEQYF. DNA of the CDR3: TGTGCCAGCAGCGACCGGGACTCGAGCTCCTACGAGCAGTACTTC.

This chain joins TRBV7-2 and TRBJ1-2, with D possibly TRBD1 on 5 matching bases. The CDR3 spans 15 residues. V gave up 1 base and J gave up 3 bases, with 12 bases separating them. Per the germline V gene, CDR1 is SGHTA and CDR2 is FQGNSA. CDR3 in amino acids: CASSLGGRRDYGYTF. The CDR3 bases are TGTGCCAGCAGCTTAGGGGGACGCCGCGACTATGGCTACACCTTC. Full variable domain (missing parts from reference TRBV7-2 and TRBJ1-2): GAGVSQSPSNKVTEKGKDVELRCDPISGHTALYWYRQSLGQGLEFLIYFQGNSAPDKSGLPSDRFSAERTGGSVSTLTIQRTQQEDSAVYLCASSLGGRRDYGYTFGSGTRLTVV.

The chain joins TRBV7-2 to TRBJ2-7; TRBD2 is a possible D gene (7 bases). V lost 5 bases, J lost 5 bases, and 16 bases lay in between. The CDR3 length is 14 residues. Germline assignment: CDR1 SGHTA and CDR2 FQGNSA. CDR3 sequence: CASSPKGGRDEQYF. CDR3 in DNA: TGTGCCAGCAGCCCCAAGGGGGGGCGCGACGAGCAGTACTTC.

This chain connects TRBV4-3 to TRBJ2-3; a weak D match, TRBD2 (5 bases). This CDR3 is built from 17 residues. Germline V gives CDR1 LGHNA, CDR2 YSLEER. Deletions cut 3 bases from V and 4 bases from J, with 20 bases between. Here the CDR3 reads CASSQMAGGLLPDTQYF. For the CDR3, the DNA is TGCGCCAGCAGCCAGATGGCTGGAGGACTCCTCCCAGATACGCAGTATTTT.